The 11 T cell receptor beta chains below were found in one sample sequenced in a study of T cell responses to AZD1222 COVID-19 vaccine. The method was immunoSEQ multiplex PCR; TCRdb's version includes in-frame clones alone and lacks a portion of them. The sample records roughly 110,000 clones, roughly nine tenths being singletons. This specimen was peripheral blood, taken on day 0 of AZD1222 vaccination. The receptors shown here come from an adult in good health.

The chain links TRBV4-3 to TRBJ1-5; the match to TRBD1 covers 7 bases. Germline V gives CDR1 LGHNA, CDR2 YSLEER. The V gene end was trimmed by 0 bases and the J gene end by 3 bases; junction bases not matched to a gene: 5. This CDR3 contains 16 residues. The CDR3 loop is CASSQEPTGNNQPQHF. For the CDR3, the DNA is TGCGCCAGCAGCCAAGAACCGACAGGGAACAATCAGCCCCAGCATTTT.

The chain combines TRBV7-9 with TRBJ1-1; 7 bases map to TRBD1. CDR3 length: 17 amino acids. J gave up 6 bases and V 3 bases, and 16 bases lay outside the gene matches. The germline V gene encodes CDR1 SEHNR and CDR2 FQNEAQ (reference sequence). The DNA for the CDR3 is TGTGCCAGCAGCTTTAACCCCAAGGAGACAGGGAGCGCTGAAGCTTTCTTT. Its protein product is CASSFNPKETGSAEAFF.

The count of this clone is one. This chain uses TRBV14 with TRBJ2-2; the match to TRBD2 covers 13 bases. The CDR3 is 15 residues long. Germline V lookup: CDR1 SGHDN, CDR2 FVKESK. V was clipped by 5 bases and J by 14 bases; unmatched bases: 11. The CDR3 sequence is CASSDTGTSGASLFF. In DNA, the CDR3 is TGTGCCAGCAGCGATACCGGGACTAGCGGGGCGAGTCTGTTTTTT.

This chain joins TRBV9 and TRBJ2-1; TRBD2 aligns across 8 bases. This CDR3 is built from 15 residues. Germline CDR1 SGDLS, CDR2 YYNGEE. V gave up 4 bases and J gave up 6 bases; unmatched junction bases: 9. CDR3 sequence: CASSRTGGDLNEQFF. DNA for the CDR3: TGTGCCAGCAGCCGGACCGGGGGGGACCTCAATGAGCAGTTCTTC.

CDR3 nucleotide sequence: TGTGCCAGTAGTATGAGAAGGGGGAAGGATGGCTACACCTTC. It specifies CASSMRRGKDGYTF. This chain links TRBV19 with TRBJ1-2; a possible D gene is TRBD1 (6 bases). The CDR3 runs to 14 residues. The germline CDR1 and CDR2 sequences are LNHDA and SQIVND (reference sequence). V was pared by 3 bases and J by 6 bases, with 14 bases between.

The V and J genes are TRBV9 and TRBJ2-7, with a weak D call TRBD1 (9 bases). The length of the CDR3 is 14 residues. Between the trimmed V and J ends, which lost 5 bases and 5 bases, there was a span of 17 bases. Per the germline V gene, CDR1 is SGDLS and CDR2 is YYNGEE. The CDR3 region is CASSSGTGFHEQYF. CDR3 DNA sequence: TGTGCCAGCAGTAGCGGGACAGGGTTCCACGAGCAGTACTTC.

Only a few counts were recorded for this clone. The CDR3 is CAWSLGTATYEQYF. For the CDR3, the DNA is TGTGCCTGGAGCCTAGGGACCGCTACCTACGAGCAGTACTTC. The J gene is TRBJ2-7, the V gene TRBV30; D may correspond to TRBD1 or TRBD2 (5 bases each). This CDR3 spans 14 amino acids. Germline V gene lookup returns CDR1 GTSNPN and CDR2 SVGIG (reference sequence). V gave up 3 bases and J gave up 2 bases, with 14 bases separating them. Full variable domain (remainder filled in from reference TRBV30 and TRBJ2-7): SQTIHQWPATLVQPVGSPLSLECTVEGTSNPNLYWYRQAAGRGLQLLFYSVGIGQISSEVPQNLSASRPQDRQFILSSKKLLLSDSGFYLCAWSLGTATYEQYFGPGTRLTVT.

The rearrangement joins TRBV7-9 to TRBJ2-7, with D possibly matching TRBD2 (6 bases). CDR3 length: 17 amino acids. V lost 1 base to trimming and J lost 4 bases, with 20 bases between them. Germline CDR1 and CDR2: SEHNR and FQNEAQ (reference sequence). The chain's CDR3 is CASSLVTSSQSPYEQYF. The CDR3 DNA reads TGTGCCAGCAGCTTAGTGACTAGTTCCCAGTCCCCATACGAGCAGTACTTC. The entire variable domain, with the rest obtained from reference TRBV7-9 and TRBJ2-7, is as follows: DTGVSQNPRHKITKRGQNVTFRCDPISEHNRLYWYRQTLGQGPEFLTYFQNEAQLEKSRLLSDRFSAERPKGSFSTLEIQRTEQGDSAMYLCASSLVTSSQSPYEQYFGPGTRLTVT.

The chain uses TRBV12-5 and TRBJ2-7, with D perhaps matching TRBD1 (5 bases). There are 15 residues in the CDR3. Germline CDR1 LGHNT, CDR2 FRNRAP. V lost 1 base and J lost 0, with 10 bases in between. The CDR3 loop is CASGLGQSPSYEQYF. Here the CDR3 DNA reads TGTGCTAGTGGTTTGGGACAGTCGCCCTCCTACGAGCAGTACTTC.

J is TRBJ2-4 and V is TRBV11-2, with unresolved D. Germline V gene lookup returns CDR1 SGHAT and CDR2 FQNNGV. This CDR3 spans 15 amino acids. Between the trimmed V and J ends, which lost 0 bases and 3 bases, there was a span of 9 bases. For the CDR3, the DNA is TGTGCCAGCAGCTTAGAAGGGTCGGGCAAAAACATTCAGTACTTC. Its protein product is CASSLEGSGKNIQYF.

V gene TRBV27 combines with J gene TRBJ1-6; perhaps TRBD1 as D (6 bases). The V gene lost 3 bases and the J gene lost 7 bases, with 16 bases spanning the gap. CDR3 length: 16 residues. The germline gives CDR1 MNHEY, CDR2 SMNVEV (reference sequence). CDR3: CASSLLIPGQNSPLHF. Written as DNA, the CDR3 is TGTGCCAGCAGTTTGCTTATTCCGGGACAAAATTCACCCCTCCACTTT.